This T cell receptor beta chain came from a study of blood T cell repertoires in COVID-19. Generated by immunoSEQ multiplex PCR, the TCRdb table keeps only in-frame clones and is missing some. The data show more than 200,000 clones, with approximately 88% seen just once and around 3.6% held by the top ten. In germline, CDR1 is MNHEY, CDR2 SVGAGI. This CDR3 is 13 amino acids long. V lost 2 bases and J lost 4, with 9 bases in between. Clinical history reported by participants formed the basis on which cohorts were assigned. A COVID-19 case was met by exposed participants within 2 weeks before study entry.

This TCR derives from a woman younger than 45 who had been exposed to COVID-19. The chain couples TRBV6-5 to TRBJ2-7; perhaps TRBD1 as D (6 bases). The specimen was PBMCs or T cells enriched from blood (not recorded which). The CDR3, as DNA: TGTGCCAGCAGTTACCTTACAGGGTACGAGCAGTACTTC. It encodes CASSYLTGYEQYF.